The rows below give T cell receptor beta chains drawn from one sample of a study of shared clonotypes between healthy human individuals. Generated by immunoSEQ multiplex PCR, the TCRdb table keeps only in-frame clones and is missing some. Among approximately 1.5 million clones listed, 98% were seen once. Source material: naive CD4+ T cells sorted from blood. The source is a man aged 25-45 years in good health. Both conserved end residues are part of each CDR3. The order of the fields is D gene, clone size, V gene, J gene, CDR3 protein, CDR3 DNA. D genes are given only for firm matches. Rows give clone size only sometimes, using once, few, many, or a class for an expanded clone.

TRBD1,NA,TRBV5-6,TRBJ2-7,CASSLNRGGSQYF,TGTGCCAGCAGCTTAAACCGAGGGGGCTCGCAGTACTTC
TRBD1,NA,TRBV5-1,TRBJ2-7,CASSGGQPPSYEQYF,TGCGCCAGCAGCGGGGGACAGCCCCCGTCCTACGAGCAGTACTTC
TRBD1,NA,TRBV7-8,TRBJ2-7,CASSLSAGGVYEQYF,TGTGCCAGCAGCTTATCGGCAGGGGGCGTCTACGAGCAGTACTTC
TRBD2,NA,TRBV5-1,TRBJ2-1,CASSFGLEALNEQFF,TGCGCCAGCAGCTTTGGACTAGAGGCTTTGAATGAGCAGTTCTTC
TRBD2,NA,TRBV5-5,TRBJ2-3,CASSLRVAGTSTDTQYF,TGTGCCAGCAGCTTGCGGGTAGCGGGAACTAGCACAGATACGCAGTATTTT
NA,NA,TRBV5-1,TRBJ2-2,CASSLSGVDTGELFF,TGCGCCAGCAGCTTGTCCGGAGTGGACACCGGGGAGCTGTTTTTT
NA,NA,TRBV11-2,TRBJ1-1,CASSLKVTEAFF,TGTGCCAGCAGCTTAAAGGTCACTGAAGCTTTCTTT
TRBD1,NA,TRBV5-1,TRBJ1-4,CASSLVGTGDEKLFF,TGCGCCAGCAGCTTGGTCGGGACAGGGGATGAAAAACTGTTTTTT
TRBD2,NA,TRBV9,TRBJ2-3,CASSVEPGLVSDTQYF,TGTGCCAGCAGCGTGGAACCGGGACTAGTGTCAGATACGCAGTATTTT
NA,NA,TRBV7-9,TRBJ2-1,CASSHEQFF,TGTGCCAGCTCTCATGAGCAGTTCTTC
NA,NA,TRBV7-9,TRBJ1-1,CASISGGSTEAFF,TGTGCCAGCATAAGCGGAGGGAGCACTGAAGCTTTCTTT
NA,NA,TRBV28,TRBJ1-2,CASSFEGVRNYGYTF,TGTGCCAGCAGTTTCGAGGGGGTTAGGAACTATGGCTACACCTTC
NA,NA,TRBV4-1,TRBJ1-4,CASSQATGVNPATNEKLFF,TGCGCCAGCAGCCAAGCTACGGGGGTAAATCCCGCAACTAATGAAAAACTGTTTTTT
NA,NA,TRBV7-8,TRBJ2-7,CASSLALSYEQYF,TGTGCCAGCAGCTTAGCGCTCTCCTACGAGCAGTACTTC
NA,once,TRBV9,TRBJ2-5,CASSVDQSGSETQYF,TGTGCCAGCAGCGTAGATCAGTCTGGGTCAGAGACCCAGTACTTC
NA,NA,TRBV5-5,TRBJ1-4,CASSLGGIREKLFF,TGTGCCAGCAGCTTGGGAGGGATCCGTGAAAAACTGTTTTTT
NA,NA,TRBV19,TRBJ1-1,CACSRVSNTEAFF,TGTGCCTGCTCCCGCGTTTCGAACACTGAAGCTTTCTTT
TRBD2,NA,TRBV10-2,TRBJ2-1,CASSKGLADYNEQFF,TGCGCCAGCAGTAAGGGACTAGCGGATTACAATGAGCAGTTCTTC
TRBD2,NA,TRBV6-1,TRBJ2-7,CASSGSGVAGPYEQYF,TGTGCCAGCAGTGGCTCCGGCGTAGCGGGGCCCTACGAGCAGTACTTC
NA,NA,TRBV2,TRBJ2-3,CASRRLADTQYF,TGTGCCAGCAGGAGATTGGCAGATACGCAGTATTTT
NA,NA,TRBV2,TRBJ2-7,CASSTYEQYF,TGTGCCAGCAGTACCTACGAGCAGTACTTC
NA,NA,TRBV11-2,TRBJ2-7,CASSLDNRHYEQYF,TGTGCCAGCAGCTTAGATAACCGGCACTACGAGCAGTACTTC
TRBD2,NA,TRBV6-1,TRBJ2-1,CASSEVVGRARNEQFF,TGTGCCAGCAGTGAAGTGGTCGGGAGGGCCAGAAATGAGCAGTTCTTC
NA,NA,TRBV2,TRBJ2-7,CASGNEQYF,TGTGCCAGCGGGAACGAGCAGTACTTC
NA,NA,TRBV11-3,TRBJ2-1,CASSGRTGFGEQFF,TGTGCCAGCAGCGGAAGAACAGGATTCGGTGAGCAGTTCTTC
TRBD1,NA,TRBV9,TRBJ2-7,CASSGAPGTVVYEQYF,TGTGCCAGCAGCGGAGCCCCCGGGACAGTTGTCTACGAGCAGTACTTC
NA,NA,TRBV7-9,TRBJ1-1,CASSFMAEAFF,TGTGCCAGCAGCTTCATGGCCGAAGCTTTCTTT
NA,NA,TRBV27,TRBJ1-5,CASSPTVRSNQPQHF,TGTGCCAGCAGTCCGACGGTACGTAGCAATCAGCCCCAGCATTTT
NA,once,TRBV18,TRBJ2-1,CASSPQRTGSYEQFF,TGTGCCAGCTCACCCCAACGGACGGGAAGTTATGAGCAGTTCTTC
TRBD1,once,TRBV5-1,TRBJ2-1,CASSLVGTRQGNNEQFF,TGCGCCAGCAGCTTGGTGGGTACTAGACAGGGAAACAATGAGCAGTTCTTC
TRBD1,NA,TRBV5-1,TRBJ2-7,CASSLAGQGSSEQYF,TGCGCCAGCAGCTTAGCGGGACAGGGGAGCTCCGAGCAGTACTTC
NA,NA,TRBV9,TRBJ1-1,CASSVGGNRGTEAFF,TGTGCCAGCAGCGTAGGTGGCAATCGGGGCACTGAAGCTTTCTTT
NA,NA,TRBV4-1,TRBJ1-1,CASSQVRDMNTEAFF,TGCGCCAGCAGCCAAGTAAGGGACATGAACACTGAAGCTTTCTTT
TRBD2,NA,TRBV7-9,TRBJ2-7,CASSLPGGPYEQYF,TGTGCCAGCAGCTTACCGGGAGGGCCCTACGAGCAGTACTTC
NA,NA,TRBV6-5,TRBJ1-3,CASSYSAGAGDTIYF,TGTGCCAGCAGTTACTCGGCCGGGGCAGGAGACACCATATATTTT
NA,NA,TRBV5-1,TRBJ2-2,CASSRVTPRGTGELFF,TGCGCCAGCAGCCGAGTGACCCCACGGGGCACCGGGGAGCTGTTTTTT
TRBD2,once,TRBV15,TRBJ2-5,CATSRGAGGRETQYF,TGTGCCACCAGCAGAGGAGCGGGAGGGCGGGAGACCCAGTACTTC
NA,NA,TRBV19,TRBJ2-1,CASSSGASSYNEQFF,TGTGCCAGTAGTTCGGGGGCTAGCTCCTACAATGAGCAGTTCTTC
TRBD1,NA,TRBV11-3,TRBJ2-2,CASSLVWGQGATGELFF,TGTGCCAGCAGCTTAGTTTGGGGACAGGGAGCCACCGGGGAGCTGTTTTTT
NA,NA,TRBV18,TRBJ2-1,CASSPLGPGSVRTYNEQFF,TGTGCCAGCTCACCACTCGGGCCGGGAAGCGTACGAACCTACAATGAGCAGTTCTTC
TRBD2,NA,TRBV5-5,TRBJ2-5,CASSLLGLAGGSWETQYF,TGTGCCAGCAGCTTGCTGGGACTAGCGGGAGGGTCATGGGAGACCCAGTACTTC
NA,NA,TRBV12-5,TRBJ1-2,CASGLVSATAPNYGYTF,TGTGCTAGTGGTTTGGTATCGGCAACAGCCCCTAACTATGGCTACACCTTC
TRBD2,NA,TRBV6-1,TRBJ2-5,CASNQAGVGSQYF,TGTGCCAGCAATCAAGCGGGAGTGGGGTCCCAGTACTTC
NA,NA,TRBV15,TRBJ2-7,CATSRDSRADEQYF,TGTGCCACCAGCAGAGATTCGCGTGCGGACGAGCAGTACTTC
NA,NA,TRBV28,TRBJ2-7,CASKLFPDSSYEQYF,TGTGCCAGCAAGTTGTTTCCTGACAGTTCCTACGAGCAGTACTTC
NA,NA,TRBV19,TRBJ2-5,CASRGEGPGSQETQYF,TGTGCCAGTAGGGGAGAGGGGCCGGGGTCCCAAGAGACCCAGTACTTC
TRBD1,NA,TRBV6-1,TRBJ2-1,CASSVQGVSYNEQFF,TGTGCCAGCAGTGTGCAGGGGGTGTCCTACAATGAGCAGTTCTTC
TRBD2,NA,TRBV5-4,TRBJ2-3,CASSSLAGAADTQYF,TGTGCCAGCAGCTCCCTGGCGGGAGCGGCAGATACGCAGTATTTT
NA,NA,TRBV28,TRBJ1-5,CASSYVEPQHF,TGTGCCAGCAGTTATGTCGAGCCCCAGCATTTT
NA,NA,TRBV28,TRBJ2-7,CASSLWQNNEQYF,TGTGCCAGCAGTTTGTGGCAAAACAACGAGCAGTACTTC
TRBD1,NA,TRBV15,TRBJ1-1,CATSREMGQGSAFF,TGTGCCACCAGCAGAGAAATGGGACAGGGCTCAGCTTTCTTT
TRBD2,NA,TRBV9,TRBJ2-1,CASSVEAGGSNEQFF,TGTGCCAGCAGCGTAGAAGCGGGAGGCTCCAATGAGCAGTTCTTC
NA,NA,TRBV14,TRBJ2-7,CASRQAGAASYEQYF,TGTGCCAGCAGACAAGCCGGGGCGGCCTCCTACGAGCAGTACTTC
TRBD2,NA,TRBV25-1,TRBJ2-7,CASSEGLASYEQYF,TGTGCCAGCAGTGAGGGACTAGCATCCTACGAGCAGTACTTC